The 9 T cell receptor beta chains below were found in one sample sequenced in a study of T cell responses to AZD1222 COVID-19 vaccine. Only in-frame clones appear in the TCRdb table, and some are missing; sequencing was by immunoSEQ multiplex PCR. The table has approximately 120,000 clones, approximately 89% seen once. The sequencing here drew on peripheral blood, taken 28 days after the second AZD1222 dose. The origin of the receptors is an adult who received the AZD1222 COVID-19 vaccine.

V and J are TRBV6-5 and TRBJ2-2; TRBD2 matches at 9 bases. The CDR3 loop spans 15 amino acids. In germline, CDR1 is MNHEY, CDR2 SVGAGI. V gave up 7 bases and J gave up 1 base; unmatched junction bases: 4. The CDR3 reads CASNLLAGNTGELFF. CDR3 sequence (DNA): TGTGCCAGCAATTTACTAGCGGGGAACACCGGGGAGCTGTTTTTT.

This clone was seen only a few times. The rearrangement uses TRBV28 and TRBJ1-5; 7 bases fit TRBD1. The CDR3 consists of 15 residues. CDR1 MDHEN and CDR2 SYDVKM come from the germline V gene. Unmatched junction bases numbered 7, after V lost 2 bases and J lost 6 bases. The CDR3 region is CASSLRGGIGQPQHF. The CDR3 DNA is TGTGCCAGCAGTTTAAGAGGGGGCATCGGTCAGCCCCAGCATTTT.

The V gene is TRBV24-1, the J gene TRBJ2-7; weak D call: TRBD1 (6 bases). V was clipped by 7 bases and J by 2 bases, with 17 bases between them. CDR1 is KGHDR and CDR2 is SFDVKD in the germline V gene. The CDR3 totals 15 residues. CDR3 loop: CATSPSLGHPYEQYF. The CDR3 DNA follows: TGTGCCACCAGCCCCTCCCTGGGACACCCCTACGAGCAGTACTTC.

The chain has TRBV19 and TRBJ2-7, with D possibly matching TRBD2 (7 bases). CDR1 LNHDA and CDR2 SQIVND come from the germline V gene (reference sequence). The CDR3 extends over 14 amino acids. V was trimmed by 3 bases and J by 2 bases, leaving 11 bases between them. The CDR3 loop is CASSISGGPYEQYF. CDR3 in DNA: TGTGCCAGTAGTATTTCGGGGGGCCCCTACGAGCAGTACTTC.

The rearrangement links TRBV28 to TRBJ1-2; 8 nucleotides align to TRBD1. J lost 10 bases, V lost 6 bases, and 4 bases had no gene match. Germline CDR1 is MDHEN and CDR2 is SYDVKM. This CDR3 spans 11 amino acids. Here the CDR3 reads CASRGQGDYTF. The CDR3 DNA follows: TGTGCCAGCAGAGGACAGGGCGACTACACCTTC.

V usage is TRBV27 and J usage is TRBJ1-5; 7 positions match TRBD1. This CDR3 comprises 14 residues. CDR1 and CDR2 (germline): MNHEY, SMNVEV (reference sequence). With V trimmed by 5 bases and J by 6 bases, 7 bases remained unmatched. The DNA for the CDR3 is TGTGCCAGCAGTACACAGGGGCAGGGTCAGCCCCAGCATTTT. Translation gives CASSTQGQGQPQHF.

The rearrangement joins TRBV7-2 to TRBJ1-3; a weak D match, TRBD1 (5 bases). The CDR3 is 15 amino acids. V shed 1 base and J shed 2 bases, with 9 bases lying between them. Per the germline V gene, CDR1 is SGHTA and CDR2 is FQGNSA. The CDR3 region has the DNA TGTGCCAGCAGCTTAGATGCAGGGACTGGAAACACCATATATTTT. The encoded protein is CASSLDAGTGNTIYF.

The chain carries TRBV11-2 and TRBJ1-4; TRBD1 might be the D (5 bases). The CDR3 loop spans 15 amino acids. Germline V gene lookup returns CDR1 SGHAT and CDR2 FQNNGV. Deletions cut 1 base from V and 8 bases from J, with 14 bases between. In DNA, the CDR3 is TGTGCCAGCAGCTTAGCCCAGGGTATTGGGGAAAAACTGTTTTTT. It specifies CASSLAQGIGEKLFF.

V is TRBV6-1 and J is TRBJ1-3; D gene ambiguous. CDR3 length equals 13 residues. Trimming pared 2 bases from V and 3 bases from J, leaving 5 bases between. Per the germline V gene, CDR1 is MNHNS and CDR2 is SASEGT. Here the CDR3 reads CASSELIGNTIYF. As DNA, the CDR3 is TGTGCCAGCAGTGAACTAATTGGAAACACCATATATTTT.